The sequence of this T cell receptor beta chain was determined in a study of blood T cells in healthy people across ages. A J-beta primer mix and a sample-barcoded 5' primer were used in a second PCR of roughly 6 to 12 cycles. In TCRdb, the 5' RACE reads were re-called with MiXCR into one record per CDR3 protein. The sample contains 800,000 to 1,300,000 distinct CDR3 sequences, 20% to 25% of which appear only once. This clonotype appeared a few times. The antigen is undetermined. This CDR3 region has 15 residues. Germline CDR1 is DFQATT and CDR2 is SNEGSKA (reference sequence). The V and J ends lost 4 bases and 6 bases, in that order; junction bases with no gene match: 10. Overall study results and limits: Calculation of diversity from one million T cells yielded estimates considered to be underestimates.

These sequences were also reported in another study, on T cells of mothers and their children.

This chain links TRBV20-1 with TRBJ2-3; 10 bases are a match to TRBD2. This TCR derives from a girl between 2 and 10 years old in good health. Sequencing was done on a sample of blood. The CDR3 protein is CSAITTSGISDTQYF. Here the CDR3 DNA reads TGCAGTGCTATAACAACTAGCGGGATCTCGGATACGCAGTATTTT.